There are a few counts of the clone carrying this T cell receptor beta chain. The V gene end was trimmed by 5 bases and the J gene end by 2 bases; junction bases not matched to a gene: 5. The CDR3 has 15 amino acids. Germline CDR1 is MDHEN and CDR2 is SYDVKM. These data belong to a study of T cell clonotyping in hematopoietic cell transplantation. The method was immunoSEQ multiplex PCR; TCRdb's version includes in-frame clones alone and lacks a portion of them. The sample has about 41,000 clones; approximately 80% are singletons. Time point defined: recipient sample about 28 days before transplant, after cytoreduction.

The chain combines TRBV28 with TRBJ2-7; the match to TRBD2 covers 11 bases. This receptor was taken from a man aged 55-75 years with myelodysplastic syndrome. Some clones in this sample may be carry-over from other donors' samples. Specimen: peripheral blood mononuclear cells, collected before stem cell transplant. The CDR3 spells CASSPISGGAYEQYF. CDR3 DNA: TGTGCCAGCAGTCCCATTAGCGGGGGGGCCTACGAGCAGTACTTC.